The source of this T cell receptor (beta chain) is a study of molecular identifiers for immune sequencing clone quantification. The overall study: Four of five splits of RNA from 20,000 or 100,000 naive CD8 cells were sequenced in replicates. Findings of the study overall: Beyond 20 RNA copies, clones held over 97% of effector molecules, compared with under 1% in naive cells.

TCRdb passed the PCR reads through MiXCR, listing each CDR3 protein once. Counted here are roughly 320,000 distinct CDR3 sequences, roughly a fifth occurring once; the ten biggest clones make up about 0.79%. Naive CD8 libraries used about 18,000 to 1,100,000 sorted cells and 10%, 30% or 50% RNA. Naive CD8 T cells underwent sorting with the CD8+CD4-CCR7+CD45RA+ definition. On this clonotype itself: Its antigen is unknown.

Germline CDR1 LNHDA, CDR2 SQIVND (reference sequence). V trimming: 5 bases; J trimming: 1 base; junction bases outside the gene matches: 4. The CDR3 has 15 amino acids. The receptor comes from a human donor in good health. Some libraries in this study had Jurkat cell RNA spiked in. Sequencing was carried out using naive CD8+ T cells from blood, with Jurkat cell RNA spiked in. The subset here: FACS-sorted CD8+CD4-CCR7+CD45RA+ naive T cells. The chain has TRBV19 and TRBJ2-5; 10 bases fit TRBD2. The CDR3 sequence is CASSVLAGFQETQYF. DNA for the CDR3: TGTGCCAGTAGTGTACTAGCGGGGTTCCAAGAGACCCAGTACTTC.